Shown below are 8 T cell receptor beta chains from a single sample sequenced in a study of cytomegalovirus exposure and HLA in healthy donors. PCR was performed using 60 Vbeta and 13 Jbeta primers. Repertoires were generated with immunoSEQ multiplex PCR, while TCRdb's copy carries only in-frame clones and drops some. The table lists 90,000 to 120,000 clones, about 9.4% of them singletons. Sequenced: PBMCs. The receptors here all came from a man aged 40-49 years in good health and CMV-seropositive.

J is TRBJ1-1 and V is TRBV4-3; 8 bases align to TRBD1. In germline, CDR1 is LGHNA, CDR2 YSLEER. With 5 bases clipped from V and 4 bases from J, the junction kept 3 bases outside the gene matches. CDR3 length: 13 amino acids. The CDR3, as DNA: TGCGCCAGCAGCGGCACAGGGGGCACTGAAGCTTTCTTT. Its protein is CASSGTGGTEAFF.

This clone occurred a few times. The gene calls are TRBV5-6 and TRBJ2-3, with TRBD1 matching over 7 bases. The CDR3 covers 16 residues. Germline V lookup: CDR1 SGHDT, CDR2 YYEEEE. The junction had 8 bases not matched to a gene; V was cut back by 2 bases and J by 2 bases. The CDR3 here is CASSLQGTALTDTQYF. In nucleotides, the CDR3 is TGTGCCAGCAGCTTACAAGGGACAGCACTCACAGATACGCAGTATTTT.

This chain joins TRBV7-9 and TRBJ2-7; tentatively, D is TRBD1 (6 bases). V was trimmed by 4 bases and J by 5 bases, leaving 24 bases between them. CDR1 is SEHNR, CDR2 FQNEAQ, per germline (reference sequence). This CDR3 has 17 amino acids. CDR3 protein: CASSSPSQGNSFDEQYF. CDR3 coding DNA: TGTGCCAGCAGCTCCCCGTCACAGGGTAATAGTTTTGACGAGCAGTACTTC.

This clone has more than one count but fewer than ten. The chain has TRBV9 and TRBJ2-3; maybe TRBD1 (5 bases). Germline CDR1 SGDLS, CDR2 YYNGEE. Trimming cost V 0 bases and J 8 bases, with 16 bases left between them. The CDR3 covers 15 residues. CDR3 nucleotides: TGTGCCAGCAGCGTAGAAGGGGTTGGATCGGGTACGCAGTATTTT. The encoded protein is CASSVEGVGSGTQYF.

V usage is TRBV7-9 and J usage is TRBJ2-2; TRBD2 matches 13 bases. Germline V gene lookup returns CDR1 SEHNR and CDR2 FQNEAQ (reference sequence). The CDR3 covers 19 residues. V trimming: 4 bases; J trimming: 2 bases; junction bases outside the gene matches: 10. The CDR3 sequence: CASSSTLTSGRANTGELFF. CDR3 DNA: TGTGCCAGCAGCTCGACCTTAACTAGCGGGAGGGCCAACACCGGGGAGCTGTTTTTT.

The CDR3 here is CASSLGGDVDQPQHF. CDR3 nucleotides: TGCGCCAGCAGCTTGGGGGGAGATGTCGATCAGCCCCAGCATTTT. The rearrangement joins TRBV5-1 to TRBJ1-5; no clear D gene. CDR3 length: 15 residues. Germline V CDR1 and CDR2: SGHRS, YFSETQ. V was trimmed by 0 bases and J by 5 bases, leaving 12 bases between them. Based on the CDR3 plus reference TRBV5-1 and TRBJ1-5, the full variable domain is KAGVTQTPRYLIKTRGQQVTLSCSPISGHRSVSWYQQTPGQGLQFLFEYFSETQRNKGNFPGRFSGRQFSNSRSEMNVSTLELGDSALYLCASSLGGDVDQPQHFGDGTRLSIL.

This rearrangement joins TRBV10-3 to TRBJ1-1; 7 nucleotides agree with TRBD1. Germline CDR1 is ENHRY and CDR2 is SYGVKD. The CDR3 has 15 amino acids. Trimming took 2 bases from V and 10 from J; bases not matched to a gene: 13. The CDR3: CAISEGYRQGYGAFF. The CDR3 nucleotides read TGTGCCATCAGTGAGGGGTACCGACAGGGTTACGGAGCTTTCTTT.

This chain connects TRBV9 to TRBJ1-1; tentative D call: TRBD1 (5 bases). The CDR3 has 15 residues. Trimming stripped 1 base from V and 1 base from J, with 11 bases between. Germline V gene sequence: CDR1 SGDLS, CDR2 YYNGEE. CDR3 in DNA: TGTGCCAGCAGCGTATCAGGGTTCCCGAACACTGAAGCTTTCTTT. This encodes CASSVSGFPNTEAFF.